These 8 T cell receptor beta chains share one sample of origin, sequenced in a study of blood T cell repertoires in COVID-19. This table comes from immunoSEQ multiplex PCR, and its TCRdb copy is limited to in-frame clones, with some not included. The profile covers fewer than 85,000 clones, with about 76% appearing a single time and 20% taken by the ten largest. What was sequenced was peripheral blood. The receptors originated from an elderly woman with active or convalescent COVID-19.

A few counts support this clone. The CDR3: CATSRDSEAYEQYF. For the CDR3, the DNA is TGTGCCACCAGCAGAGATTCGGAGGCCTACGAGCAGTACTTC. The rearrangement uses TRBV15 and TRBJ2-7; a weak D match, TRBD2 (5 bases). V lost 0 bases and J lost 2, with 8 bases in between. The germline CDR1 and CDR2 sequences are LNHNV and YYDKDF (reference sequence). The CDR3 has 14 residues. Full variable domain (rest looked up from reference TRBV15 and TRBJ2-7): DAMVIQNPRYQVTQFGKPVTLSCSQTLNHNVMYWYQQKSSQAPKLLFHYYDKDFNNEADTPDNFQSRRPNTSFCFLDIRSPGLGDTAMYLCATSRDSEAYEQYFGPGTRLTVT.

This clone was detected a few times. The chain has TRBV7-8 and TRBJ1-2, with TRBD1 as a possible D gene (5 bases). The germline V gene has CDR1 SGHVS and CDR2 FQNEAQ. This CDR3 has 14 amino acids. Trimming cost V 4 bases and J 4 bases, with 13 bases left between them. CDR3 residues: CASSSGGQGYGYTF. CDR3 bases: TGTGCCAGCAGCTCAGGCGGCCAGGGCTATGGCTACACCTTC.

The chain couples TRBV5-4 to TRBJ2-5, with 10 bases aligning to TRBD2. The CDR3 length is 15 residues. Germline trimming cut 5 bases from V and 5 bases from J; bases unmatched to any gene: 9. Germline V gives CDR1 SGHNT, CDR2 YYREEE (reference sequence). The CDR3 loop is CASSSKRGGRETQYF. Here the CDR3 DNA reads TGTGCCAGCAGTTCCAAGCGGGGGGGCCGGGAGACCCAGTACTTC. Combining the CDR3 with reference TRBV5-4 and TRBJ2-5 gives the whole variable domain ETGVTQSPTHLIKTRGQQVTLRCSSQSGHNTVSWYQQALGQGPQFIFQYYREEENGRGNFPPRFSGLQFPNYSSELNVNALELDDSALYLCASSSKRGGRETQYFGPGTRLLVL.

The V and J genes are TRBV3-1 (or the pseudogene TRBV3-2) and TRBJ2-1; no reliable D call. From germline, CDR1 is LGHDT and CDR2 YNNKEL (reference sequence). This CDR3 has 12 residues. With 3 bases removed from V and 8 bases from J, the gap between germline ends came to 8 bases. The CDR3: CASSQSLYEQFF. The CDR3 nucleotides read TGTGCCAGCAGCCAGTCCCTCTATGAGCAGTTCTTC.

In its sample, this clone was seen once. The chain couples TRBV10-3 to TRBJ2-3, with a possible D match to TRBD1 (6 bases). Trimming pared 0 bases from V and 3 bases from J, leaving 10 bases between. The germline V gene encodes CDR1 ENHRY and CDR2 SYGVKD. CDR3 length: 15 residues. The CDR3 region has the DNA TGTGCCATCAGTGAGTCAGGGGGTATTACAGATACGCAGTATTTT. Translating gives CAISESGGITDTQYF.

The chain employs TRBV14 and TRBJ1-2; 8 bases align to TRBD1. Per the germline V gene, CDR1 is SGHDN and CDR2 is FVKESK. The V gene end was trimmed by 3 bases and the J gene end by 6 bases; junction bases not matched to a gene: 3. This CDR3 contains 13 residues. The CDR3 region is CASSQGQAHGYTF. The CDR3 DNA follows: TGTGCCAGCAGCCAGGGACAGGCCCATGGCTACACCTTC. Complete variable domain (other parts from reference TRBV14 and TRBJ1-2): EAGVTQFPSHSVIEKGQTVTLRCDPISGHDNLYWYRRVMGKEIKFLLHFVKESKQDESGMPNNRFLAERTGGTYSTLKVQPAELEDSGVYFCASSQGQAHGYTFGSGTRLTVV.

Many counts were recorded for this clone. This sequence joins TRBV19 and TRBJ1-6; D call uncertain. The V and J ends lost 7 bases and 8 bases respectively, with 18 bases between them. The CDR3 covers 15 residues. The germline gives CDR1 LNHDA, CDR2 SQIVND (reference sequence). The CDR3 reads CASTLREGMDSPLHF. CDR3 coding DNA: TGTGCCAGTACTCTGAGGGAGGGTATGGATTCACCCCTCCACTTT.

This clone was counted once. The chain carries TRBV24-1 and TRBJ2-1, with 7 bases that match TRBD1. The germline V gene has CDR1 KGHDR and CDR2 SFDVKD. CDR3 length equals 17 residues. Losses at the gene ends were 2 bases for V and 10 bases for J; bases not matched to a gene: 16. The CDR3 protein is CATSDSPPWDSQGEQFF. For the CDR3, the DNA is TGTGCCACCAGTGATTCCCCCCCTTGGGACAGTCAGGGGGAGCAGTTCTTC.